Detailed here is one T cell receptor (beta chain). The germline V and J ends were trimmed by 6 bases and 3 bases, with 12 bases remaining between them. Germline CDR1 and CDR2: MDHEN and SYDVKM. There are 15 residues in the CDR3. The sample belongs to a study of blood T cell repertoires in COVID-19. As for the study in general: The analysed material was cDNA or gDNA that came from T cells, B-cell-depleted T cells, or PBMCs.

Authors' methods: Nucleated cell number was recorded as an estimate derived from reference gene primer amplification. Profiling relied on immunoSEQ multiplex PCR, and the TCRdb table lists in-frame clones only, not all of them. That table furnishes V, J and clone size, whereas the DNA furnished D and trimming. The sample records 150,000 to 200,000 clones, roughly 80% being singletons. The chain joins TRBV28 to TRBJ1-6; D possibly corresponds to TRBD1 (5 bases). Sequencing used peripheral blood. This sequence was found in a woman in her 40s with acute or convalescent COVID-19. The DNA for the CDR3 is TGTGCCAGCAGCCCCAGGGCAGTCTATAATTCACCCCTCCACTTT. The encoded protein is CASSPRAVYNSPLHF.